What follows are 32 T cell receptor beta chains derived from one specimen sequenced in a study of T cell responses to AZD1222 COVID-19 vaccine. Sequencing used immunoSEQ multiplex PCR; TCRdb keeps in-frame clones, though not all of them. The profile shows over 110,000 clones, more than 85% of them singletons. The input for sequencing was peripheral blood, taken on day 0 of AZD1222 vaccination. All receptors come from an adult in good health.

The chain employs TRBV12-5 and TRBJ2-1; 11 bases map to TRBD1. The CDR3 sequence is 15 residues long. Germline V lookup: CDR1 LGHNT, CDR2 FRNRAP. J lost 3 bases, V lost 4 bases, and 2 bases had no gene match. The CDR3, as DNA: TGTGCTAGTGGTTCGGGACAGGGGGACTACAATGAGCAGTTCTTC. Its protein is CASGSGQGDYNEQFF.

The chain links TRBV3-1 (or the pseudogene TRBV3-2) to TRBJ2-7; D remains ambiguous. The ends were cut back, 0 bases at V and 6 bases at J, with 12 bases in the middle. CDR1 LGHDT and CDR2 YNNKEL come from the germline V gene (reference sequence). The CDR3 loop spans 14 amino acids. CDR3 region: CASSQDSPPGEQYF. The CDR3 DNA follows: TGTGCCAGCAGCCAAGATTCGCCCCCAGGCGAGCAGTACTTC.

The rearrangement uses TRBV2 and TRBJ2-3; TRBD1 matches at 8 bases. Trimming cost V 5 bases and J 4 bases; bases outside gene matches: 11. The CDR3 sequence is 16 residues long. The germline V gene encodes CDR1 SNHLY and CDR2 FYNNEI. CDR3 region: CASSPRTGRSSDTQYF. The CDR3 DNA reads TGTGCCAGCAGTCCTAGGACAGGGAGATCCTCAGATACGCAGTATTTT.

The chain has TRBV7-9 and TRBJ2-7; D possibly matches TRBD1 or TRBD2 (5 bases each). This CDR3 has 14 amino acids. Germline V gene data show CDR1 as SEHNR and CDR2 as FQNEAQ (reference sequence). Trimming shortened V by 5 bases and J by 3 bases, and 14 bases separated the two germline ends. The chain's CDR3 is CASSSGDQYYEQYF. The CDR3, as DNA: TGTGCCAGCAGCAGTGGGGACCAGTACTACGAGCAGTACTTC.

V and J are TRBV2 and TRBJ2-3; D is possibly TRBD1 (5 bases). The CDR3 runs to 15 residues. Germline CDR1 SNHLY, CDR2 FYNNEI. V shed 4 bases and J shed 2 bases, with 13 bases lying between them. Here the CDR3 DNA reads TGTGCCAGCAGTGGAGGTGGGGCCTTCACAGATACGCAGTATTTT. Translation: CASSGGGAFTDTQYF.

CDR3 DNA: TGTGCCAGCACCGTTATCCTGATTACGGAGCAGTTCTTC. Its translation is CASTVILITEQFF. V gene TRBV21-1 combines with J gene TRBJ2-1. TRBV21-1 is reported as a pseudogene. This CDR3 has 13 amino acids.

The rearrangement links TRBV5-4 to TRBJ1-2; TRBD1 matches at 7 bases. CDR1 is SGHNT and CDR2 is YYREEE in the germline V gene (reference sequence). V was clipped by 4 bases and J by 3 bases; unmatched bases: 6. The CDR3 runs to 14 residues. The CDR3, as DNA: TGTGCCAGCAGCACCGCAGGGGGACACTATGGCTACACCTTC. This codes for CASSTAGGHYGYTF.

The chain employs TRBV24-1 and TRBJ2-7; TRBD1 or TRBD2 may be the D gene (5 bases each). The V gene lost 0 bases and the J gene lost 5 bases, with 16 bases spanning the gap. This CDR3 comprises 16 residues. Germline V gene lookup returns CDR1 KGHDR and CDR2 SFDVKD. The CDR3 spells CATSDLPPPGSHEQYF. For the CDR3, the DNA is TGTGCCACCAGTGATTTGCCCCCGCCAGGGAGTCACGAGCAGTACTTC.

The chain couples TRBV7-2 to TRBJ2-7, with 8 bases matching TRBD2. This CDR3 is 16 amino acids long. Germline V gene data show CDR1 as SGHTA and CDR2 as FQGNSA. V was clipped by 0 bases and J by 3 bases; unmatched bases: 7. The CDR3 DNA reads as TGTGCCAGCAGCTTAGCGTTTAGCGGGGTCGGCTACGAGCAGTACTTC. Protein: CASSLAFSGVGYEQYF.

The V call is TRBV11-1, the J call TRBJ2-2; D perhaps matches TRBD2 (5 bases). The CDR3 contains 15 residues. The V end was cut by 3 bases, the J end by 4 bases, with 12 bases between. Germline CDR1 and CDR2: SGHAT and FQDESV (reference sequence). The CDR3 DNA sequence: TGTGCCAGCAGCTTTCTCCCGGGAAGCACCGGGGAGCTGTTTTTT. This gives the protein CASSFLPGSTGELFF.

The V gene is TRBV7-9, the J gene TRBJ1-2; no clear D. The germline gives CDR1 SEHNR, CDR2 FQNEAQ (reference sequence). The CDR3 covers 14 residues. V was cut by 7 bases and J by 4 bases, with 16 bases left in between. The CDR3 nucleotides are TGTGCCAGCACACGCCCGGGGAGATTCTATGGCTACACCTTC. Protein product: CASTRPGRFYGYTF.

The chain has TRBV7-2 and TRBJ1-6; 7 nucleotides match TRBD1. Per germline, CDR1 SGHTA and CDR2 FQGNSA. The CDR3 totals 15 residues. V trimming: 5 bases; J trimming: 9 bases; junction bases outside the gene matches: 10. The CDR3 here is CASSPPGAGGSPLHF. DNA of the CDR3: TGTGCCAGCAGCCCCCCTGGGGCAGGGGGTTCACCCCTCCACTTT.

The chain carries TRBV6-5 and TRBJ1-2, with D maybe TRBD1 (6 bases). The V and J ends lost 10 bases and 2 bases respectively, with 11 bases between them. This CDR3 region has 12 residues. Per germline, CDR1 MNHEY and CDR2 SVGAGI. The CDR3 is CATQQGNYGYTF. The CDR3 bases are TGTGCCACCCAACAGGGAAACTATGGCTACACCTTC.

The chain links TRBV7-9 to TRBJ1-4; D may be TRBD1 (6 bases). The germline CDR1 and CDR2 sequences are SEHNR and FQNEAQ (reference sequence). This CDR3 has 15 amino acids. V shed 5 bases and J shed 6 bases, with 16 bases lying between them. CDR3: CASSIQGSRHEKLFF. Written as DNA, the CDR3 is TGTGCCAGCAGCATTCAGGGGAGTAGGCATGAAAAACTGTTTTTT.

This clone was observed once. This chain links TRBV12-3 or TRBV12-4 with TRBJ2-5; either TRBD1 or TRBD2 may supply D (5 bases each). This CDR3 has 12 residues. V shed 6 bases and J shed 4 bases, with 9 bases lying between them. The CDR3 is CASSWGSETQYF. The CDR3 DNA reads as TGTGCCAGCAGCTGGGGGTCAGAGACCCAGTACTTC.

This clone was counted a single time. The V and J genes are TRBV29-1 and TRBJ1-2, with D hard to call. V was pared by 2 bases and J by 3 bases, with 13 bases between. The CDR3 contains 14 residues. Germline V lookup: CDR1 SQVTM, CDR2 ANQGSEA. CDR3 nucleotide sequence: TGCAGCGTTGAATCCCGAAGGACGGACTATGGCTACACCTTC. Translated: CSVESRRTDYGYTF.

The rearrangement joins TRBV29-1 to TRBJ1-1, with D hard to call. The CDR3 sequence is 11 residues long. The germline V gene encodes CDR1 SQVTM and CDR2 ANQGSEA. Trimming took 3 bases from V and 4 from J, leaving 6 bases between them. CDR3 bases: TGCAGCGTTGAGGGTGCCACTGAAGCTTTCTTT. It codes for CSVEGATEAFF. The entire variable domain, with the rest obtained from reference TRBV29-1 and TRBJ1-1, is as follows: SAVISQKPSRDICQRGTSLTIQCQVDSQVTMMFWYRQQPGQSLTLIATANQGSEATYESGFVIDKFPISRPNLTFSTLTVSNMSPEDSSIYLCSVEGATEAFFGQGTRLTVV.

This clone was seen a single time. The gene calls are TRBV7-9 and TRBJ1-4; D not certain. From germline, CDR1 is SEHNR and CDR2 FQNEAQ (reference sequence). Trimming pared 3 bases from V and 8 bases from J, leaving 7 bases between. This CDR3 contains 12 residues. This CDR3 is CASSFGEEKLFF. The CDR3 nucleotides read TGTGCCAGCAGCTTCGGGGAAGAAAAACTGTTTTTT.

The CDR3: CASCIFPGRYEAFF. The CDR3 coding sequence is TGTGCCAGCTGCATATTCCCGGGACGCTATGAAGCTTTCTTT. The rearrangement joins TRBV6-5 to TRBJ1-1; weak D call: TRBD1 (5 bases). The CDR3 spans 14 residues. The V gene's germline CDR1 is MNHEY and CDR2 SVGAGI. V lost 8 bases and J 7 bases, leaving 20 bases between the germline ends.

In nucleotides, the CDR3 is TGTGCCAGCAGCCGCGACTTGGATACGCAGTATTTT. Translated: CASSRDLDTQYF. The chain employs TRBV12-3 or TRBV12-4 and TRBJ2-3; D is ambiguous. The V and J ends lost 6 bases and 6 bases respectively, with 10 bases between them. The CDR3 is 12 residues long.

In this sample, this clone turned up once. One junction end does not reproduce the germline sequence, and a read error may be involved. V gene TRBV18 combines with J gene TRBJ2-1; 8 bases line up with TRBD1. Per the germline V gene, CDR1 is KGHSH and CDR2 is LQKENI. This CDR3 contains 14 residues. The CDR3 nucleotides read TGTGCCAGCTCACTAGACTTAAACGGACAGGGTGGGGTCTTC. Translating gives CASSLDLNGQGGVF.

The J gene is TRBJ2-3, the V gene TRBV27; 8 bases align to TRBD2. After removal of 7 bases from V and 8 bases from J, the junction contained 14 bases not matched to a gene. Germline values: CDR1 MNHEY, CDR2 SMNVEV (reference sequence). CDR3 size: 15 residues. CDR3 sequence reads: CASTPLRGAEFTQYF. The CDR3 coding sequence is TGTGCCAGCACCCCTTTGCGGGGGGCGGAGTTTACGCAGTATTTT.

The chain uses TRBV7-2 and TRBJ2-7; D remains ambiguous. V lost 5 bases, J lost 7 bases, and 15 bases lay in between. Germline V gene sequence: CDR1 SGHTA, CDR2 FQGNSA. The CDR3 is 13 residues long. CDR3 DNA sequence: TGTGCCAGCAGCCCCGACCTCATCCTGGAGCAGTACTTC. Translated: CASSPDLILEQYF.

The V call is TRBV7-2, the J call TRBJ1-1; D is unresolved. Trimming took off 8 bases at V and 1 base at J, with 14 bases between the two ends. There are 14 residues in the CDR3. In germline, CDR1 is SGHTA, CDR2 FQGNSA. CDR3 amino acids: CASHDPGRNTEAFF. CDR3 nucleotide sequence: TGTGCCAGCCACGACCCCGGCCGGAACACTGAAGCTTTCTTT. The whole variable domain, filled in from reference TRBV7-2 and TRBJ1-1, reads GAGVSQSPSNKVTEKGKDVELRCDPISGHTALYWYRQSLGQGLEFLIYFQGNSAPDKSGLPSDRFSAERTGGSVSTLTIQRTQQEDSAVYLCASHDPGRNTEAFFGQGTRLTVV.

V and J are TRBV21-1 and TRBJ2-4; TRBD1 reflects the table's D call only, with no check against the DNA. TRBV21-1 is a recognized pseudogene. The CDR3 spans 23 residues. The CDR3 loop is CASRKKGLRRTGGAGWAKNIQYF. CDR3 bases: TGTGCCAGCAGGAAAAAGGGCCTACGTCGGACAGGGGGCGCGGGCTGGGCCAAAAACATTCAGTACTTC.

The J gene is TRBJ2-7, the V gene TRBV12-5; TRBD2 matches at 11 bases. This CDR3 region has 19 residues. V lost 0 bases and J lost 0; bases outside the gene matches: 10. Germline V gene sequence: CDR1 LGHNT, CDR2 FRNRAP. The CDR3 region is CASGLVQGFSGGDSYEQYF. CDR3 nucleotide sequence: TGTGCTAGTGGTTTGGTACAGGGCTTTAGCGGGGGGGACTCCTACGAGCAGTACTTC.

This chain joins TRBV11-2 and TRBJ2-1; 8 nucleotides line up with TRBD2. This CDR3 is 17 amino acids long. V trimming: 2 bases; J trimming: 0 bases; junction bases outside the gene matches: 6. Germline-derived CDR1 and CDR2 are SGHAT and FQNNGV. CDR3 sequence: CASSLWRGATSYNEQFF. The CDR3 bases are TGTGCCAGCAGCTTATGGCGGGGGGCAACCTCCTACAATGAGCAGTTCTTC. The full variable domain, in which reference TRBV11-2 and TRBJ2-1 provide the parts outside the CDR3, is EAGVAQSPRYKIIEKRQSVAFWCNPISGHATLYWYQQILGQGPKLLIQFQNNGVVDDSQLPKDRFSAERLKGVDSTLKIQPAKLEDSAVYLCASSLWRGATSYNEQFFGPGTRLTVL.

CDR3: CASSSIIPVAGGLVEQYF. Here the CDR3 DNA reads TGTGCCAGCAGTTCCATTATCCCGGTTGCGGGGGGGCTTGTCGAGCAGTACTTC. The chain joins TRBV6-2 or TRBV6-3 to TRBJ2-7, with 9 bases fitting TRBD2. Germline CDR1 reads MNHEY; CDR2 reads SVGEGT. The CDR3 totals 18 residues. With V trimmed by 4 bases and J by 6 bases, 19 bases remained unmatched.

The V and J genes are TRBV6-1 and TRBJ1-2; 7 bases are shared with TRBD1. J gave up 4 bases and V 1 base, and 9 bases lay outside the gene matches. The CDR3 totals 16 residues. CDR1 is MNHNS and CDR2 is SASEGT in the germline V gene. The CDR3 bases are TGTGCCAGCAGTGAAGGGAAAAACAGGGGCCGCTATGGCTACACCTTC. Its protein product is CASSEGKNRGRYGYTF.

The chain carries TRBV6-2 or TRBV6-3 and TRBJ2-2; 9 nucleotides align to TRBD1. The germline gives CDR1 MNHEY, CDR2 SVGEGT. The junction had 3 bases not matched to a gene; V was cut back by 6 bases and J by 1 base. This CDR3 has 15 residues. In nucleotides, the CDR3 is TGTGCCAGCAGCCGACAGGGGGGGAACACCGGGGAGCTGTTTTTT. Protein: CASSRQGGNTGELFF.

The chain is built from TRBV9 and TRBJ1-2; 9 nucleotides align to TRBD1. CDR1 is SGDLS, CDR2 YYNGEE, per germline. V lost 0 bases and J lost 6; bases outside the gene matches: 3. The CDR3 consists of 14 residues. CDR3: CASSVGTGVNGYTF. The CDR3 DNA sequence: TGTGCCAGCAGCGTAGGGACAGGGGTTAATGGCTACACCTTC. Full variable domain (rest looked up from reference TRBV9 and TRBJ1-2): DSGVTQTPKHLITATGQRVTLRCSPRSGDLSVYWYQQSLDQGLQFLIQYYNGEERAKGNILERFSAQQFPDLHSELNLSSLELGDSALYFCASSVGTGVNGYTFGSGTRLTVV.

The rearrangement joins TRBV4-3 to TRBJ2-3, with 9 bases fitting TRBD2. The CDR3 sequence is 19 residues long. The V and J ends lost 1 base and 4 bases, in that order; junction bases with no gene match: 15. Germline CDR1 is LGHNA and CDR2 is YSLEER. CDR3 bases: TGCGCCAGCAGCCAAGGGATTCTAGCGGGGAGTGTCGTAGCAGATACGCAGTATTTT. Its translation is CASSQGILAGSVVADTQYF.